This T cell receptor (beta chain) was sequenced in a study of ipilimumab plus nivolumab after autologous stem cell transplantation. Turning to the study itself: The DLBCL cohort had primary refractory and relapsed disease, with 18-month progression-free survival of approximately 87% and 28%.

Ipilimumab, 1 mg/kg, started 14 to 28 days after autologous transplant. This clone has a count of ten or more. The antigen remains unidentified. Some clones are missing from TCRdb's copy, which holds only in-frame ones; the method was immunoSEQ multiplex PCR. The top ten hold more than 25% of the sample, which has more than 9,500 clones, approximately 69% seen once. Study results and caveats: TCR repertoire, Treg phenotype and gut microbiota reportedly support more study of this approach.

V lost 2 bases and J 0 bases, leaving 12 bases between the germline ends. The CDR3 runs to 15 residues. Per the germline V gene, CDR1 is SGHRS and CDR2 is YFSETQ. The sequencing used PBMCs, collected in a trial of ipilimumab plus nivolumab as post-transplant consolidation. The receptor was isolated from a male donor with diffuse large B-cell lymphoma. The rearrangement uses TRBV5-1 and TRBJ2-7; D is possibly TRBD1 (6 bases). CDR3 sequence reads: CASSFTGPTSYEQYF. Here the CDR3 DNA reads TGCGCCAGCAGCTTTACAGGGCCAACCTCCTACGAGCAGTACTTC.